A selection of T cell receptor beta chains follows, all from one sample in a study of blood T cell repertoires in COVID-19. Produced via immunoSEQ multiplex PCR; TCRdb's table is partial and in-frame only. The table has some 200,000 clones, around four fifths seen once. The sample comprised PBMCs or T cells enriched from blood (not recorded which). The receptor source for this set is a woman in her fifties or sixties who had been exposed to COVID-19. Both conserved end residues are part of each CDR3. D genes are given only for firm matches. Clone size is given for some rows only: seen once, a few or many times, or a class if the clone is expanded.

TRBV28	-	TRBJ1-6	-	TGTGCCAGCATGGTCGAGGGTTATAATTCACCCCTCCACTTT	CASMVEGYNSPLHF
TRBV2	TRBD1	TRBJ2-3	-	TGTGCCAGCAGCCAAGGACAGGGGCGACCAGATACGCAGTATTTT	CASSQGQGRPDTQYF
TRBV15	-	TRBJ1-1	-	TGTGCCACCAGCAGAGATTCCCCGAGGGCTTTCTTT	CATSRDSPRAFF
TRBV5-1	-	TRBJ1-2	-	TGCGCCAGCAGCTTTGTGGATAGCCTCTATGGCTACACCTTC	CASSFVDSLYGYTF
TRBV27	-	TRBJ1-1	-	TGTGCCAGCAGTTTATCGATTAACGGGAACACTGAAGCTTTCTTT	CASSLSINGNTEAFF
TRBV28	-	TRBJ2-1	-	TGTGCCAGCAGGGGGGGGCCGAATGAGCAGTTCTTC	CASRGGPNEQFF
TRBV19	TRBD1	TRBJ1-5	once	TGTGCCAGTTCACCGACAGGGCACGGACAGCCCCAGCATTTT	CASSPTGHGQPQHF
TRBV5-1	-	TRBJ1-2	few	TGCGCCAGCAGCTTGGTGCCACAGGGATCCGGGGCTGGCTACACCTTC	CASSLVPQGSGAGYTF
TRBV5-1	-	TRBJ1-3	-	TGCGCCAGCAGCCGGATCGCCGGGGGAGATCGTCCTGGAAACACCATATATTTT	CASSRIAGGDRPGNTIYF
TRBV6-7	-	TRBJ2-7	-	TGTGCCAGCAGTTACCAGGAGGGGGCAAGCTCCTACGAGCAGTACTTC	CASSYQEGASSYEQYF